This passage covers 2 T cell receptor beta chains from one sample sequenced in a study of Graves' ophthalmopathy and Graves' hyperthyroidism. Researchers took RNA transcripts and amplified TCR beta CDR3 regions from them. The first-round RT-PCR employed HTBI primers together with the Qiagen OneStep RT-PCR kit. A multiplex PCR was then performed as the second round. TCRdb re-analysed the multiplex PCR reads in MiXCR, keeping a single row per CDR3 protein. The repertoire has roughly 170,000 distinct CDR3 sequences, around two fifths of them found once; the top ten carry approximately 9%. Sequenced input: peripheral blood. These receptors were collected from a man younger than 45 with Graves' ophthalmopathy.

The rearrangement uses TRBV6-5 and TRBJ1-6; 8 nucleotides agree with TRBD1. This CDR3 is built from 16 residues. V lost 0 bases and J lost 8; bases outside the gene matches: 6. The germline V gene has CDR1 MNHEY and CDR2 SVGAGI. The CDR3 loop reads CASSYSGQGGDSPLHF. The CDR3 coding sequence is TGTGCCAGCAGTTACTCCGGACAGGGCGGCGATTCACCCCTCCACTTT.

This clonotype was detected many times. V gene TRBV7-9 combines with J gene TRBJ2-7; D is tentatively TRBD1 or TRBD2 (6 bases each). The CDR3 has 15 residues. The germline gives CDR1 SEHNR, CDR2 FQNEAQ (reference sequence). Trimming stripped 5 bases from V and 2 bases from J, with 16 bases between. CDR3 DNA sequence: TGTGCCAGCAGCCGAGAAATGGGGGGCACCTACGAGCAGTACTTC. This encodes CASSREMGGTYEQYF. The whole variable domain, remainder taken from reference TRBV7-9 and TRBJ2-7, is DTGVSQNPRHKITKRGQNVTFRCDPISEHNRLYWYRQTLGQGPEFLTYFQNEAQLEKSRLLSDRFSAERPKGSFSTLEIQRTEQGDSAMYLCASSREMGGTYEQYFGPGTRLTVT.